The present T cell receptor (beta chain) was sequenced within a study of blood T cell repertoires in COVID-19 (dated by TCRdb to the early 2020s). Concerning the study at large: Samples from collaborators originated in the United States, Italy and Spain and spanned both the acute and convalescent phases of COVID-19. The material from the prospective study consisted of cDNA or gDNA derived from T cells, B-cell-depleted T cells, or PBMCs. Subjects who had been exposed to COVID-19, were actively infected with it, or had recovered from it provided the deeply sampled blood TCRbeta repertoires that made up the dataset. A freely available public database, intended as a resource for researchers studying the immune response to SARS-CoV-2, is where the repertoires were released. The samples were drawn from two sources: the first 160 participants of the ongoing ImmuneRACE study, and 1,000 to 1,500 subjects contributed by 6 global collaborators. A de-identified subject ID, COVID-19 status, age in years and sex were almost always included in the sample metadata. HLA class I and class II types, where available, came from metadata supplied by the sample provider rather than from assay-based typing.

TCRbeta CDR3 regions were amplified from genomic DNA using the immunoSEQ Assay, a bias-controlled multiplex PCR. As for the original processing: Nucleated cell counts per sample were estimated from amplification of reference gene primers within the assay. To quantify the absolute abundance of each unique TCRbeta CDR3 rearrangement, sequence reads were collapsed and filtered. For each sample, productive Simpson clonality was calculated by taking the square root of Simpson's diversity index across productive rearrangements. What TCRdb holds here is the immuneACCESS table cut down to in-frame rearrangements. Part of the clones is not present; checked against another copy, under half of the missing clones reflect an unresolved V gene, and the others are unexplained. Clone size and the V and J calls come from that table; the DNA yielded D and trimming. This sample holds 200,000 to 250,000 clones; less than 85% were observed only once. Roughly 7.8% of the sample rests with the top ten.

Overall study results and their limits: The amount of clinical and demographic metadata varied by source and participant and was provided uncurated.

This clone was counted between two and nine times. Its antigen is still unknown. No base qualities exist here, and no much larger clone lies one base off it. One collaborating source in Seattle enrolled patients during active infection and followed them longitudinally through the course of disease. The collaborating institutions used their own protocols to collect whole blood in K2EDTA tubes. Collaborator samples were shipped for TCRbeta analysis as frozen whole blood, isolated PBMCs, or DNA extracted from either sample type. From cysteine to phenylalanine, the CDR3 is 18 amino acids long. This entry keeps only the CDR3 DNA: 54 bases, framed from base 1. For this chain, trimming is 4 bases at the V end and 5 bases at the J end, and the number of junction bases without a gene match is 13. CDR1 and CDR2 were assigned from the germline V gene (reference sequence) as LGHDT and YNNKEL.

This chain joins TRBV3-1 (or the pseudogene TRBV3-2) to TRBJ2-7, and 14 junctional nucleotides match TRBD2. The clonotype originates from a woman older than 75 with COVID-19, enrolled during active disease. Sequenced sample: peripheral blood. DNA sequence: TGTGCCAGCAGCCGGAACCCTCCGGGACTAGCGGGAGTCCACGAGCAGTACTTC. Translation gives CASSRNPPGLAGVHEQYF.